A selection of T cell receptor beta chains follows, all from one sample in a study of cytomegalovirus exposure and HLA in healthy donors. The table came from immunoSEQ multiplex PCR; TCRdb's copy has only in-frame clones and leaves some out. The sample records 100,000 to 150,000 clones, around 76% being singletons. Material: PBMCs. The receptors originated from a male donor in good health and CMV-seronegative. The CDR3 runs from the conserved cysteine through the conserved F or W. The order of the fields is CDR3 protein, CDR3 DNA, CDR3 length, clone size, D gene, J gene, V gene. D genes are given only for firm matches. Rows may omit the clone size; those that give it use once, few, many or a size class.

CASSLIPGQGPLGQETQYF TGTGCCAGCAGCTTAATCCCGGGACAGGGACCCCTGGGTCAAGAGACCCAGTACTTC 19 . TRBD1 TRBJ2-5 TRBV7-2
CASSFLTGGDTEAFF TGTGCCAGCAGCTTCCTGACAGGGGGAGACACTGAAGCTTTCTTT 15 . TRBD1 TRBJ1-1 TRBV7-6
CASSKRSQLDTQYF TGCGCCAGCAGCAAACGGTCCCAATTAGATACGCAGTATTTT 14 . . TRBJ2-3 TRBV4-3
CASREEGRWQPQHF TGTGCCAGCAGGGAAGAAGGGAGGTGGCAGCCCCAGCATTTT 14 once . TRBJ1-5 TRBV28
CASSPGKVEEKLFF TGTGCCAGCAGCCCAGGGAAAGTAGAAGAAAAACTGTTTTTT 14 . . TRBJ1-4 TRBV5-4
CASSVAGGGGYEQYF TGTGCCAGCAGCGTAGCCGGGGGTGGAGGCTACGAGCAGTACTTC 15 few . TRBJ2-7 TRBV9
CASSPGQWKETQYF TGTGCCAGCTCACCTGGACAGTGGAAGGAGACCCAGTACTTC 14 . . TRBJ2-5 TRBV18
CASSMRQGKETQYF TGTGCCAGCAGTATGCGACAGGGTAAAGAGACCCAGTACTTC 14 . TRBD1 TRBJ2-5 TRBV27
CATLGGFDQPQHF TGTGCCACCTTAGGAGGTTTCGATCAGCCCCAGCATTTT 13 . . TRBJ1-5 TRBV6-1
CATSRDRDRGVSKFF TGTGCCACCAGCAGAGACCGGGACAGGGGAGTTAGTAAGTTCTTC 15 . TRBD1 TRBJ2-1 TRBV15
CASSLGQANTEAFF TGTGCCAGCAGTTTAGGACAGGCGAACACTGAAGCTTTCTTT 14 . TRBD1 TRBJ1-1 TRBV28
CASSLQGEVTEAFF TGTGCCAGCAGTCTACAGGGGGAGGTCACTGAAGCTTTCTTT 14 . TRBD1 TRBJ1-1 TRBV28
CASSKTGGKRAFF TGTGCCAGCAGCAAGACAGGGGGCAAGCGAGCTTTCTTT 13 . TRBD1 TRBJ1-1 TRBV9
CASTPFQGGELFF TGTGCCAGTACCCCGTTTCAGGGCGGGGAGCTGTTTTTT 13 few . TRBJ2-2 TRBV19
CASSLSRQPQETQYF TGCGCCAGCAGCTTGTCACGACAGCCCCAAGAGACCCAGTACTTC 15 . . TRBJ2-5 TRBV5-1
CATAIPRDRVHEQFF TGTGCCACCGCCATCCCCCGGGACAGGGTGCATGAGCAGTTCTTC 15 . TRBD1 TRBJ2-1 TRBV19
CASRAGYSYEQYF TGTGCCAGCCGCGCCGGGTACTCCTACGAGCAGTACTTC 13 . . TRBJ2-7 TRBV5-6
CASSPGDRAYEQYF TGTGCCAGTAGTCCCGGGGACAGGGCCTACGAGCAGTACTTC 14 . TRBD1 TRBJ2-7 TRBV19
CASSLWAGGSEVAGANVLTF TGTGCCAGCAGCTTGTGGGCAGGGGGATCCGAAGTTGCTGGGGCCAACGTCCTGACTTTC 20 few TRBD1 TRBJ2-6 TRBV5-8
CASSPTGTGVSYEQYF TGTGCCAGCAGTCCAACCGGGACAGGGGTCTCCTACGAGCAGTACTTC 16 . TRBD1 TRBJ2-7 TRBV28
CASSLGTGAAKNIQYF TGCGCCAGCAGCTTGGGGACAGGAGCAGCCAAAAACATTCAGTACTTC 16 . TRBD1 TRBJ2-4 TRBV5-1
CASSPGGDSYEQYF TGTGCCAGCAGCCCAGGGGGCGACTCCTACGAGCAGTACTTC 14 . TRBD1 TRBJ2-7 TRBV11-2
CASSLRGNEQFF TGTGCCAGCAGTTTACGAGGGAATGAGCAGTTCTTC 12 . . TRBJ2-1 TRBV27
CASSPSGGAVGNTIYF TGTGCCAGCAGTCCCTCCGGCGGTGCGGTAGGAAACACCATATATTTT 16 . . TRBJ1-3 TRBV28
CASSQDWSRILTDTQYF TGTGCCAGCAGCCAAGACTGGTCCCGCATACTCACAGATACGCAGTATTTT 17 once . TRBJ2-3 TRBV4-2
CSSSPTGPEQYF TGTTCCAGCAGCCCGACAGGCCCCGAGCAGTACTTC 12 . . TRBJ2-7 TRBV7-9
CASRASGPNEQFF TGTGCCAGCAGAGCTAGCGGGCCCAATGAGCAGTTCTTC 13 . TRBD2 TRBJ2-1 TRBV6-1
CATLKNGEDTQYF TGTGCCACTTTAAAAAACGGGGAAGATACGCAGTATTTT 13 . . TRBJ2-3 TRBV13
CASSFGTVSYEQYF TGTGCCAGCAGCTTCGGGACAGTATCCTACGAGCAGTACTTC 14 few TRBD1 TRBJ2-7 TRBV5-6
CAWSGTGLEKLFF TGTGCCTGGTCCGGGACAGGGCTTGAAAAACTGTTTTTT 13 once TRBD1 TRBJ1-4 TRBV30
CASSQDLGTGAGNTIYF TGTGCCAGCAGCCAAGACCTCGGGACAGGGGCTGGAAACACCATATATTTT 17 . TRBD1 TRBJ1-3 TRBV4-2
CASLRTALDTEAFF TGTGCCAGCTTACGGACTGCCTTGGATACTGAAGCTTTCTTT 14 . . TRBJ1-1 TRBV27
CASSLTGGAEAFF TGTGCCAGTAGTCTTACAGGGGGGGCTGAAGCTTTCTTT 13 . TRBD1 TRBJ1-1 TRBV19
CASSEWGGRADTQYF TGTGCCAGCAGTGAGTGGGGCGGCAGGGCAGATACGCAGTATTTT 15 . . TRBJ2-3 TRBV6-1
CASSSPMTSGSHEQYF TGTGCCAGCAGTTCTCCGATGACTAGCGGGAGCCACGAGCAGTACTTC 16 . TRBD2 TRBJ2-7 TRBV28
CASSDPGQPGETQYF TGCGCCAGCAGCGACCCGGGACAGCCTGGAGAGACCCAGTACTTC 15 . TRBD1 TRBJ2-5 TRBV7-8
CASSYKEKLFF TGTGCCAGCAGTTACAAGGAAAAACTGTTTTTT 11 few . TRBJ1-4 TRBV6-1
CASSRTHTGDSGTQYF TGTGCTAGCAGCCGCACACACACAGGGGATAGTGGGACCCAGTACTTC 16 . TRBD1 TRBJ2-5 TRBV7-7
CASSYGGANTEAFF TGTGCCAGCAGTTACGGGGGGGCGAACACTGAAGCTTTCTTT 14 . . TRBJ1-1 TRBV6-5
CASSSRDRGRGRDEQYF TGTGCCAGTAGTAGCCGGGACAGGGGGCGCGGGCGAGACGAGCAGTACTTC 17 . TRBD1 TRBJ2-7 TRBV19
CAWAPDRANQPQHF TGTGCCTGGGCCCCGGACAGGGCAAATCAGCCCCAGCATTTT 14 . TRBD1 TRBJ1-5 TRBV30
CASSPGQGSSYNEQFF TGTGCCAGCAGCCCCGGACAGGGGAGCTCCTACAATGAGCAGTTCTTC 16 once TRBD1 TRBJ2-1 TRBV6-6
CASSSFQRGEQYF TGTGCCAGCAGCAGCTTCCAGCGTGGCGAGCAGTACTTC 13 . . TRBJ2-7 TRBV9
CASSIDRVNEQYF TGTGCCAGCAGCATTGACAGGGTAAACGAGCAGTACTTC 13 . TRBD1 TRBJ2-7 TRBV9
CSATEGFNEKLFF TGCAGCGCCACTGAGGGTTTTAATGAAAAACTGTTTTTT 13 once . TRBJ1-4 TRBV29-1
CASSSGGGQGEKLFF TGTGCCAGCAGCTCCGGGGGGGGGCAGGGTGAAAAACTGTTTTTT 15 . . TRBJ1-4 TRBV9
CASSILGSLYNGYTF TGTGCCAGTAGTATTTTGGGCAGTCTTTACAATGGCTACACCTTC 15 . . TRBJ1-2 TRBV19
CASSQDRGDEQFF TGCGCCAGCAGCCAAGACCGGGGTGATGAGCAGTTCTTC 13 . . TRBJ2-1 TRBV4-3
CASSVGDRDYNEQFF TGTGCCAGCAGCGTAGGGGACAGGGACTACAATGAGCAGTTCTTC 15 . TRBD1 TRBJ2-1 TRBV9
CASSVGVGRNNSPLHF TGTGCCAGCAGCGTAGGGGTGGGGCGAAATAATTCACCCCTCCACTTT 16 . . TRBJ1-6 TRBV9
CASSVDASGRGHNEQFF TGTGCCAGCAGCGTAGACGCTAGCGGGAGGGGCCACAATGAGCAGTTCTTC 17 . TRBD2 TRBJ2-1 TRBV9
CASSPLAVALRGFPTYEQYF TGCGCCAGCAGCCCTTTAGCGGTAGCGCTGAGGGGATTTCCGACCTACGAGCAGTACTTC 20 . . TRBJ2-7 TRBV4-1
CASSVGLTGLGNTIYF TGTGCCAGCAGCGTAGGGTTAACAGGGCTGGGAAACACCATATATTTT 16 . . TRBJ1-3 TRBV9